The 22 T cell receptor beta chains in this list originate from one sample, sequenced in a study of cytomegalovirus exposure and HLA in healthy donors. Both 60 Vbeta primers and 13 Jbeta primers went into the PCR. Sequencing used immunoSEQ multiplex PCR; TCRdb keeps in-frame clones, though not all of them. The sample contains about 140,000 clones, about 74% of which appear only once. The sample taken for sequencing was PBMCs. These receptors were obtained from a man aged 30 to 45 in good health and CMV-seronegative.

The gene calls are TRBV11-2 and TRBJ1-3; 7 nucleotides agree with TRBD1. Germline CDR1 reads SGHAT; CDR2 reads FQNNGV. The CDR3 totals 15 residues. J lost 3 bases, V lost 5 bases, and 7 bases had no gene match. The CDR3 region is CASSEQGEHGNTIYF. The CDR3 DNA is TGTGCCAGCAGCGAGCAGGGGGAGCATGGAAACACCATATATTTT.

This chain uses TRBV6-6 with TRBJ2-3, with D tentatively TRBD2 (5 bases). The CDR3 runs to 15 residues. The germline CDR1 and CDR2 sequences are MNHNY and SVGAGI (reference sequence). V was clipped by 8 bases and J by 1 base, with 16 bases between them. DNA of the CDR3: TGTGCCAGCGGTGACTTCCCCGGGGGCACAGATACGCAGTATTTT. It codes for CASGDFPGGTDTQYF.

Only a few counts were recorded for this clone. The gene calls are TRBV27 and TRBJ2-3, with 9 bases aligning to TRBD1. CDR1 and CDR2 from the germline V gene are MNHEY and SMNVEV (reference sequence). Trimming removed 5 bases from V and 3 bases from J; junction bases left unmatched: 9. The CDR3 is 16 residues long. The CDR3 is CASSRRGQGGTDTQYF. The CDR3 region has the DNA TGTGCCAGCAGTCGGCGGGGACAGGGAGGGACAGATACGCAGTATTTT.

This clone has only a few counts. The rearrangement links TRBV5-1 to TRBJ2-7; D uncertain. Per germline, CDR1 SGHRS and CDR2 YFSETQ. There are 11 residues in the CDR3. The V and J ends lost 3 bases and 3 bases respectively, with 4 bases between them. DNA for the CDR3: TGCGCCAGCAGCTCCCTCTACGAGCAGTACTTC. Translated, it gives CASSSLYEQYF.

The chain carries TRBV18 and TRBJ2-1, with D tentatively TRBD1 (5 bases). The CDR3 runs to 14 residues. CDR1 is KGHSH and CDR2 is LQKENI in the germline V gene. Trimming cost V 2 bases and J 12 bases, with 17 bases left between them. The CDR3 coding sequence is TGTGCCAGCTCACCAACAGGAGCCAAGGATGGGCAGTTCTTC. Protein: CASSPTGAKDGQFF.

The CDR3 region is CASSDSPNGVPPTDTQYF. CDR3 in DNA: TGTGCCAGCAGTGACTCCCCAAACGGGGTACCCCCCACAGATACGCAGTATTTT. The gene calls are TRBV6-4 and TRBJ2-3; D perhaps matches TRBD2 (5 bases). The germline V gene has CDR1 MRHNA and CDR2 SNTAGT. Trimming stripped 0 bases from V and 2 bases from J, with 18 bases between. The CDR3 consists of 18 residues.

This clone occurred once. V gene TRBV29-1 combines with J gene TRBJ2-1, with TRBD1 matching 8 bases. Trimming cost V 7 bases and J 5 bases; bases outside gene matches: 7. The length of the CDR3 is 13 residues. The germline V gene encodes CDR1 SQVTM and CDR2 ANQGSEA. This CDR3 reads CSARQGINNEQFF. CDR3 DNA: TGCAGCGCCAGACAGGGGATAAACAATGAGCAGTTCTTC.

This chain joins TRBV5-1 and TRBJ2-2, with TRBD2 matching 11 bases. Germline CDR1 reads SGHRS; CDR2 reads YFSETQ. This CDR3 comprises 16 residues. The V segment lost 5 bases and the J segment 7 bases; nucleotides outside the gene matches: 10. The CDR3 region has the DNA TGCGCCAGCAGAAAGACCCTAGCGGGAGGTGGCGGGGAGCTGTTTTTT. Its translation: CASRKTLAGGGGELFF.

This rearrangement joins TRBV28 to TRBJ2-3; TRBD2 matches at 9 bases. The CDR3 has 19 amino acids. From germline, CDR1 is MDHEN and CDR2 SYDVKM. Unmatched junction bases numbered 24, after V lost 7 bases and J lost 7 bases. CDR3 loop: CASMGAEVGSSGSLNTQYF. The CDR3 nucleotides read TGTGCCAGCATGGGGGCGGAGGTGGGGAGTAGCGGGAGTCTAAATACGCAGTATTTT.

Only a few counts were recorded for this clone. The chain recombines TRBV19 with TRBJ2-1, with 8 nucleotides matching TRBD2. The CDR3 has 14 residues. The V gene's germline CDR1 is LNHDA and CDR2 SQIVND (reference sequence). Germline trimming cut 6 bases from V and 7 bases from J; bases unmatched to any gene: 8. CDR3 sequence: CASSPTGTRNEQFF. CDR3 nucleotide sequence: TGTGCCAGTAGCCCTACCGGGACTAGAAATGAGCAGTTCTTC.

J is TRBJ2-7 and V is TRBV6-1; 9 nucleotides match TRBD2. Germline V gene sequence: CDR1 MNHNS, CDR2 SASEGT. V dropped 2 bases and J dropped 4; count of bases not matched to a gene: 6. This CDR3 has 15 residues. CDR3 DNA: TGTGCCAGCAGTGAACCGACTAGCGGCCCATACGAGCAGTACTTC. Translated: CASSEPTSGPYEQYF.

This clone was observed a single time. V usage is TRBV28 and J usage is TRBJ2-1; tentative D call: TRBD2 (6 bases). This CDR3 region has 14 residues. V lost 6 bases and J 4 bases, leaving 13 bases between the germline ends. Germline V gives CDR1 MDHEN, CDR2 SYDVKM. CDR3 sequence reads: CASSTPGGYNEQFF. The DNA of the CDR3 is TGTGCCAGCAGCACCCCCGGGGGATACAATGAGCAGTTCTTC.

The rearrangement links TRBV11-2 to TRBJ2-7, with TRBD2 matching 9 bases. This CDR3 is built from 13 residues. With V trimmed by 8 bases and J by 2 bases, 4 bases remained unmatched. From germline, CDR1 is SGHAT and CDR2 FQNNGV. The CDR3 sequence is CASGSSGAYEQYF. CDR3 coding DNA: TGTGCCAGCGGATCTAGCGGGGCCTACGAGCAGTACTTC.

This chain connects TRBV7-9 to TRBJ2-1, with 9 bases matching TRBD2. The CDR3 is 15 amino acids. The trim removed 6 bases at V and 3 bases at J, leaving 6 bases unmatched. The germline V gene encodes CDR1 SEHNR and CDR2 FQNEAQ (reference sequence). CDR3 residues: CASRTRLADYNEQFF. CDR3 nucleotide sequence: TGTGCCAGCAGAACCCGACTAGCGGACTACAATGAGCAGTTCTTC.

The chain links TRBV11-2 to TRBJ1-6, with TRBD1 matching 9 bases. This CDR3 comprises 16 residues. Germline loops: CDR1 SGHAT, CDR2 FQNNGV. Losses at the gene ends were 5 bases for V and 12 bases for J; bases not matched to a gene: 14. The CDR3, as DNA: TGTGCCAGCAGCACGGAACAGGGGGCGTCCTCGGGACCCCTCCACTTT. Residues: CASSTEQGASSGPLHF.

The chain employs TRBV19 and TRBJ1-1; 8 nucleotides align to TRBD1. CDR3 size: 14 residues. The ends lost 6 bases at V and 5 bases at J; junction bases unmatched: 8. Per the germline V gene, CDR1 is LNHDA and CDR2 is SQIVND (reference sequence). CDR3 nucleotides: TGTGCCAGTAGCGCTTTGGACAGGGAGACTGAAGCTTTCTTT. Translation: CASSALDRETEAFF.

This clone was seen a single time. In nucleotides, the CDR3 is TGTGCCAGCAGCGGGGACAGACGACACATGAACACTGAAGCTTTCTTT. Translation: CASSGDRRHMNTEAFF. V usage is TRBV11-2 and J usage is TRBJ1-1, with TRBD1 matching over 7 bases. With V trimmed by 5 bases and J by 0 bases, 9 bases remained unmatched. Germline V gives CDR1 SGHAT, CDR2 FQNNGV. The CDR3 runs to 16 residues.

The V call is TRBV5-1, the J call TRBJ2-1; 8 nucleotides align to TRBD2. Germline values: CDR1 SGHRS, CDR2 YFSETQ. V trimming: 4 bases; J trimming: 0 bases; junction bases outside the gene matches: 9. The CDR3 totals 17 residues. CDR3 DNA: TGCGCCAGCAGCCGATCTCTAGCGGGTGCCTCCTACAATGAGCAGTTCTTC. Translated, it gives CASSRSLAGASYNEQFF.

There are a few counts of this clone. The J gene is TRBJ2-5, the V gene TRBV10-2; no clear D gene. Trimming removed 8 bases from V and 1 base from J, with 8 bases in between. Per germline, CDR1 WSHSY and CDR2 SAAADI. The CDR3 is 12 residues long. The CDR3, as DNA: TGCGCCAGCGCATCTAGCCAAGAGACCCAGTACTTC. As protein: CASASSQETQYF.

The V call is TRBV4-1, the J call TRBJ2-1; TRBD2 matches at 7 bases. Germline CDR1 MGHRA, CDR2 YSYEKL. CDR3 size: 20 residues. The J segment lost 7 bases and the V segment lost 0 bases, leaving 21 bases of the junction unmatched. CDR3 sequence: CASSQDRRGRLARGGNEQFF. The CDR3 bases are TGCGCCAGCAGCCAAGATAGGCGGGGCAGACTAGCCCGAGGAGGAAATGAGCAGTTCTTC.

The chain employs TRBV28 and TRBJ1-1; TRBD1 matches 7 bases. The CDR3 extends over 14 amino acids. Germline V lookup: CDR1 MDHEN, CDR2 SYDVKM. With 4 bases clipped from V and 5 bases from J, the junction kept 7 bases outside the gene matches. CDR3 amino acids: CASSSSTGWTEAFF. The CDR3 nucleotides are TGTGCCAGCAGTTCCTCGACAGGGTGGACTGAAGCTTTCTTT.

The chain links TRBV6-6 to TRBJ1-5, with a tentative D call TRBD1 (5 bases). CDR3 length: 16 amino acids. Germline assignment: CDR1 MNHNY and CDR2 SVGAGI (reference sequence). V was clipped by 0 bases and J by 1 base, with 10 bases between them. CDR3 protein: CASSYSRQRSNQPQHF. The CDR3, as DNA: TGTGCCAGCAGTTACTCGAGACAGAGGAGCAATCAGCCCCAGCATTTT.